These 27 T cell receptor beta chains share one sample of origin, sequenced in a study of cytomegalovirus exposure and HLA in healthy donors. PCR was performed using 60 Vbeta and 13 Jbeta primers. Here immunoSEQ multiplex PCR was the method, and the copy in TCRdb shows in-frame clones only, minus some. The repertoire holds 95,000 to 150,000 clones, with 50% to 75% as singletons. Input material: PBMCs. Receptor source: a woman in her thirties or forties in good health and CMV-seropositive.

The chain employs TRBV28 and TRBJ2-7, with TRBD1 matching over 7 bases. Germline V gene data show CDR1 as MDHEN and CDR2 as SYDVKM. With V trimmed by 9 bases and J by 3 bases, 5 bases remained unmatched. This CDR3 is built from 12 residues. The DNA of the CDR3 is TGTGCCAGTGGGGCAGGGGGCTACGAGCAGTACTTC. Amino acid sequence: CASGAGGYEQYF.

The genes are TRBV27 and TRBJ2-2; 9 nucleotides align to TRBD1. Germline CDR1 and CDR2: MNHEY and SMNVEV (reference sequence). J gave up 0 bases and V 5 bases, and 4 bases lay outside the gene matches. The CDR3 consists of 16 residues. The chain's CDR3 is CASSPRTGANTGELFF. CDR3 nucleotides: TGTGCCAGCAGTCCTAGGACAGGGGCGAACACCGGGGAGCTGTTTTTT.

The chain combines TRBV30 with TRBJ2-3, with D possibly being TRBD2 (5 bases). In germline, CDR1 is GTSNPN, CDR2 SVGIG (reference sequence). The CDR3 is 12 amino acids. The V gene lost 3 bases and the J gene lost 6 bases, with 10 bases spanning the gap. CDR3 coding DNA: TGTGCCTGGAGCGGAAGGAGGGATACGCAGTATTTT. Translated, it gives CAWSGRRDTQYF.

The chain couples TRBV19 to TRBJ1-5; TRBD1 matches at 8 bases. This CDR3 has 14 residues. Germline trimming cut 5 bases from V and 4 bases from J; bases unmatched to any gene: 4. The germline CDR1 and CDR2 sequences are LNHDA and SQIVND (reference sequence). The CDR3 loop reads CASSERTGNQPQHF. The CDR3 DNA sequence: TGTGCCAGTAGTGAGAGGACAGGGAATCAGCCCCAGCATTTT.

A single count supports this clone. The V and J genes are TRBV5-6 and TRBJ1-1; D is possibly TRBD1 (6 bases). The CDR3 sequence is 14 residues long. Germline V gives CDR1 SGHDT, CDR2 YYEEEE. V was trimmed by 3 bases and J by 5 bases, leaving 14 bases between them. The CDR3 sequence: CASSSPNRATEAFF. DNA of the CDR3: TGTGCCAGCAGCTCTCCTAACAGGGCTACTGAAGCTTTCTTT.

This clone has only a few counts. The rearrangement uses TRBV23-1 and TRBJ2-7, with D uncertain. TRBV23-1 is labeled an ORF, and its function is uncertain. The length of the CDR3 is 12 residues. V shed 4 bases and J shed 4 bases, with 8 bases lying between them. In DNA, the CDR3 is TGCGCCAGCAGTCTGGGCGAGTACGAGCAGTACTTC. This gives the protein CASSLGEYEQYF.

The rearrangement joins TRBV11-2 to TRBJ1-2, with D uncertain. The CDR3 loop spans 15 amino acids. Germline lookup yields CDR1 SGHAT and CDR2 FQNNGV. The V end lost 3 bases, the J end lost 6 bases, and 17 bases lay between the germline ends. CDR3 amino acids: CASSFAEYPRDGYTF. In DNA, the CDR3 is TGTGCCAGCAGCTTTGCAGAATACCCGAGGGATGGCTACACCTTC. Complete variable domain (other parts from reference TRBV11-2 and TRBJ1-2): EAGVAQSPRYKIIEKRQSVAFWCNPISGHATLYWYQQILGQGPKLLIQFQNNGVVDDSQLPKDRFSAERLKGVDSTLKIQPAKLEDSAVYLCASSFAEYPRDGYTFGSGTRLTVV.

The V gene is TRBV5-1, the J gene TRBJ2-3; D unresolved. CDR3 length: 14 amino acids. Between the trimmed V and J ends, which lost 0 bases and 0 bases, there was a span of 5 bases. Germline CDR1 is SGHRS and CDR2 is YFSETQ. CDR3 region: CASSLGPSTDTQYF. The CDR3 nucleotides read TGCGCCAGCAGCTTGGGGCCTAGCACAGATACGCAGTATTTT.

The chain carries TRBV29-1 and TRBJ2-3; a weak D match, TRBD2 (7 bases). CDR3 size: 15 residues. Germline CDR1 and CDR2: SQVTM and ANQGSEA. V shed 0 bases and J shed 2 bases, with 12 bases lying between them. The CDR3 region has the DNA TGCAGCGTTGAAGAGGGAGGGGGGTACACAGATACGCAGTATTTT. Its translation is CSVEEGGGYTDTQYF.

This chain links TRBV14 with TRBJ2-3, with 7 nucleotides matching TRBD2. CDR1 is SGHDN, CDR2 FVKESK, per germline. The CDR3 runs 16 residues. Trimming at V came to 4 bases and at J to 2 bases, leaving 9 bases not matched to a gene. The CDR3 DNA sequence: TGTGCCAGCAGCCCTCTGGCCAGCGGGAACACAGATACGCAGTATTTT. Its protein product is CASSPLASGNTDTQYF.

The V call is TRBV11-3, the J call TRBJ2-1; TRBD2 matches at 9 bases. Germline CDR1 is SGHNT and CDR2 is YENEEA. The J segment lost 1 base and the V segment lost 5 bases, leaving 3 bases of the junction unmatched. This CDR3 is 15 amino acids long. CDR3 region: CASSPAGGSYNEQFF. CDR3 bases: TGTGCCAGCAGCCCCGCGGGGGGGTCCTACAATGAGCAGTTCTTC.

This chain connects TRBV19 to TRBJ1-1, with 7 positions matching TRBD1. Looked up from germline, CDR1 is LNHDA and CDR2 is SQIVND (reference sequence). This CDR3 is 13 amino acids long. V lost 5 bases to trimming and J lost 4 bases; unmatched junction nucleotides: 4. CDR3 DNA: TGTGCCAGTAGTGCTGACAGGGTCACTGAAGCTTTCTTT. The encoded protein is CASSADRVTEAFF.

The CDR3 region is CASSPIGQFNDEQYF. Here the CDR3 DNA reads TGTGCCAGCAGCCCCATAGGACAGTTCAACGACGAGCAGTACTTC. The chain employs TRBV11-3 and TRBJ2-7; maybe TRBD1 (6 bases). CDR1 is SGHNT and CDR2 is YENEEA in the germline V gene. This CDR3 has 15 residues. V lost 5 bases to trimming and J lost 5 bases, with 19 bases between them.

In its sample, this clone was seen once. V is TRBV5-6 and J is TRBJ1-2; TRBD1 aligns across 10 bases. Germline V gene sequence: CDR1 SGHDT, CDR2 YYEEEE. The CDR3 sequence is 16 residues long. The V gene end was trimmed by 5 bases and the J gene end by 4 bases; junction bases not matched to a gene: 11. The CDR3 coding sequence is TGTGCCAGCAGGAGATCCGGGACAGGGGCCTCCTATGGCTACACCTTC. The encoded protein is CASRRSGTGASYGYTF.

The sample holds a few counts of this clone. Here the CDR3 DNA reads TGTGCCAGCAGCTCCGAGGGAGTCACAGATACGCAGTATTTT. This encodes CASSSEGVTDTQYF. V and J are TRBV5-4 and TRBJ2-3; TRBD2 is a possible D gene (5 bases). Trimming removed 3 bases from V and 2 bases from J, with 10 bases in between. This CDR3 is built from 14 residues. Germline V gene data show CDR1 as SGHNT and CDR2 as YYREEE (reference sequence).

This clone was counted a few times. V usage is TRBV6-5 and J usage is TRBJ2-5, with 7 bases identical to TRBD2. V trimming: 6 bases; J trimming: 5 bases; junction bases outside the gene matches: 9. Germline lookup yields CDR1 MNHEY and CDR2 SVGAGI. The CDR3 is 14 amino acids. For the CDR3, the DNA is TGTGCCAGCAGCCAGGGAGGGGTCAGGGAGACCCAGTACTTC. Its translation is CASSQGGVRETQYF.

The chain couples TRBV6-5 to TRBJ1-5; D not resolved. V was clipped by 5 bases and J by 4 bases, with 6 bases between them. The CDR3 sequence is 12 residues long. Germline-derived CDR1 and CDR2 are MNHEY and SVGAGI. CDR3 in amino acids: CASSQANQPQHF. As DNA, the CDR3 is TGTGCCAGCAGTCAAGCTAATCAGCCCCAGCATTTT.

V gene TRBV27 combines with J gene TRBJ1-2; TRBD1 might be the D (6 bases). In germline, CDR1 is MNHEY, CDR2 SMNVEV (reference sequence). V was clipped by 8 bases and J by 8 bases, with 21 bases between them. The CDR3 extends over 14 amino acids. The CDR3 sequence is CASGSGWGLRGYTF. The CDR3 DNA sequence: TGTGCCAGCGGATCGGGTTGGGGGCTCAGAGGCTACACCTTC.

Here the CDR3 DNA reads TGTGCCAGCAGCAACTATGACAGACCACCTGAGCAGTTCTTC. Translated: CASSNYDRPPEQFF. The gene calls are TRBV28 and TRBJ2-1; D might be TRBD1 (5 bases). Germline CDR1 and CDR2: MDHEN and SYDVKM. This CDR3 is 14 amino acids long. V lost 6 bases and J lost 9, with 18 bases in between.

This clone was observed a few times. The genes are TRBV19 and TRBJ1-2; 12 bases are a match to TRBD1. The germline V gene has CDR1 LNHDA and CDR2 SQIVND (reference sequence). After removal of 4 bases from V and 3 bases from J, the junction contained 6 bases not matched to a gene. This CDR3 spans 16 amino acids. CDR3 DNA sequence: TGTGCCAGTAGTAGCCCCGGGACAGGGGGCCACTATGGCTACACCTTC. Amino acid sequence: CASSSPGTGGHYGYTF.

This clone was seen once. The CDR3 DNA sequence: TGTGCCAGCAGCCGAAGATGGGGCCCGGCCGGGGGGGCAGCTTATCAGCCCCAGCATTTT. Its protein product is CASSRRWGPAGGAAYQPQHF. This rearrangement joins TRBV27 to TRBJ1-5; tentatively, D is TRBD1 (6 bases). From germline, CDR1 is MNHEY and CDR2 SMNVEV (reference sequence). This CDR3 is built from 20 residues. V was pared by 6 bases and J by 5 bases, with 32 bases between.

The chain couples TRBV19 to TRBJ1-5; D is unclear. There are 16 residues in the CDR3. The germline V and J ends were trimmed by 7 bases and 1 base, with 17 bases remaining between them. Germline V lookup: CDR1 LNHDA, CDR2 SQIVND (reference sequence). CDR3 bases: TGTGCCAGTAACCTGAAGGAGGGTATGAGCAATCAGCCCCAGCATTTT. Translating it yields CASNLKEGMSNQPQHF.

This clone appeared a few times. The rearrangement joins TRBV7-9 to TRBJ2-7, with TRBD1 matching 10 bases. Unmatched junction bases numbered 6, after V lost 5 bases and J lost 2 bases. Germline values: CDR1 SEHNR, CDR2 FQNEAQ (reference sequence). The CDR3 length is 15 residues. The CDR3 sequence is CASSPDRGAAYEQYF. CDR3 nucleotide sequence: TGTGCCAGCAGCCCGGACAGGGGGGCAGCCTACGAGCAGTACTTC.

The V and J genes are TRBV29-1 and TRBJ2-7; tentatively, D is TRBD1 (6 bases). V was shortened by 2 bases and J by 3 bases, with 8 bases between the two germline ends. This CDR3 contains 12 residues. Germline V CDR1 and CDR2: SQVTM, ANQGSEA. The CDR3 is CSVEQGSYEQYF. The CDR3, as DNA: TGCAGCGTTGAACAGGGGAGCTACGAGCAGTACTTC.

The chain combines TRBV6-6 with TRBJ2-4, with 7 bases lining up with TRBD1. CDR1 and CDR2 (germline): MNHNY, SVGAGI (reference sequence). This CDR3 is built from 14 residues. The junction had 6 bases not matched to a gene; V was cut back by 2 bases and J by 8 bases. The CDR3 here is CASSYPGQVDIQYF. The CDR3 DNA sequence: TGTGCCAGCAGTTACCCCGGACAGGTTGACATTCAGTACTTC.

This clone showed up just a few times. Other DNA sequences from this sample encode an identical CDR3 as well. CDR3 loop: CASSLAGGQETQYF. The CDR3 nucleotides read TGTGCCAGCAGCTTAGCGGGGGGGCAAGAGACCCAGTACTTC. The J gene is TRBJ2-5, the V gene TRBV7-9; 7 positions match TRBD2. This CDR3 comprises 14 residues. Per the germline V gene, CDR1 is SEHNR and CDR2 is FQNEAQ (reference sequence). With V trimmed by 0 bases and J by 2 bases, 0 bases remained unmatched.

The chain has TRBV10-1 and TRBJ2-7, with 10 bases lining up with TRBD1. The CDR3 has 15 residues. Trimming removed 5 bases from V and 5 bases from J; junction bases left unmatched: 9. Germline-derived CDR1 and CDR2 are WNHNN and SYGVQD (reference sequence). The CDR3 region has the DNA TGCGCCAGCAGTCATACCGGGACAGGGGTAAACGAGCAGTACTTC. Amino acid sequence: CASSHTGTGVNEQYF.